A selection of T cell receptor beta chains follows, all from one sample in a study of blood T cell repertoires in COVID-19. Clones were sequenced by immunoSEQ multiplex PCR, and TCRdb holds only the in-frame ones, with some missing. The data show some 350,000 clones, roughly 84% seen once. The sample taken for sequencing was PBMCs or T cells enriched from blood (not recorded which). The receptors derive from a woman aged 30 to 39 who had recovered from COVID-19. Both conserved end residues are part of each CDR3. The order of the fields is J gene, D gene, V gene, clone size, CDR3 DNA, CDR3 protein. The D gene is left open where the match is weak. For some rows the clone size is stated as once, few or many, or as a class when expanded; others skip it.

>TRBJ1-5|NA|TRBV10-3|NA
TGTGCCATCAGTGGGGCGTTGACAGGACCCAATCAGCCCCAGCATTTT
CAISGALTGPNQPQHF
>TRBJ1-6|TRBD1|TRBV28|NA
TGTGCCAGCAGCCCCACCGGGACAGGGGGCGGATATTCACCCCTCCACTTT
CASSPTGTGGGYSPLHF
>TRBJ2-1|NA|TRBV11-2|NA
TGTGCCAGCAGCTCGCGGCAGGGGCCTTACAATGAGCAGTTCTTC
CASSSRQGPYNEQFF
>TRBJ2-2|TRBD2|TRBV6-1|NA
TGTGCCAGCAGTGAAGGGCGGGAGTCGACCGGGGAGCTGTTTTTT
CASSEGRESTGELFF
>TRBJ1-6|TRBD1|TRBV6-5|NA
TGTGCCAGCAGGGGTGAGACAGGGGGGAGTTCACCCCTCCACTTT
CASRGETGGSSPLHF
>TRBJ1-1|NA|TRBV28|NA
TGTGCCTCTTGGGGACTGTTAAAAACTGAAGCTTTCTTT
CASWGLLKTEAFF
>TRBJ1-5|NA|TRBV7-9|NA
TGTGCCAGCAGCTTGGGCCAGGGTCAAGTTCAGCCCCAGCATTTT
CASSLGQGQVQPQHF
>TRBJ1-3|NA|TRBV5-5|NA
TGTGCCAGCAGCTTGCTCGGTGCAGGCGTCGGTAGTGGAAACACCATATATTTT
CASSLLGAGVGSGNTIYF
>TRBJ1-3|NA|TRBV5-5|NA
TGTGCCAGCAGCTTCAGCTCTGGAAACACCATATATTTT
CASSFSSGNTIYF
>TRBJ2-7|TRBD2|TRBV3-1/TRBV3-2|NA
TGTGCCAGCAGCCCCACTCGGACTAGCAGGTCCGAGCAGTACTTC
CASSPTRTSRSEQYF
>TRBJ2-7|TRBD1|TRBV4-1|NA
TGCGCCAGCAGCCACAACCCACAGGGGACCGATTTTTACGAGCAGTACTTC
CASSHNPQGTDFYEQYF
>TRBJ2-2|NA|TRBV24-1|NA
TGTGCCACCAGTTCAGGGCGATCCCTCCCCGGGGAGCTGTTTTTT
CATSSGRSLPGELFF
>TRBJ1-5|NA|TRBV10-3|NA
TGTGCCATCAGTGAGTCGGACGGAGGGCAGCCCCAGCATTTT
CAISESDGGQPQHF
>TRBJ1-2|NA|TRBV6-5|NA
TGTGCCAGCAGTTACTCGGGAGGGGCGGCTGGCTACACCTTC
CASSYSGGAAGYTF
>TRBJ2-2|NA|TRBV30|NA
TGTGCCTGGAGTGTCCCGGACAGAAACACCGGGGAGCTGTTTTTT
CAWSVPDRNTGELFF
>TRBJ2-5|NA|TRBV28|NA
TGTGCCAGCAGTAACGCCGGGACAAGCCAAGAGACCCAGTACTTC
CASSNAGTSQETQYF
>TRBJ1-2|TRBD1|TRBV14|once
TGTGCCAGCAGCCAACGGGGACAGGGGGCTCGGGATGGCTACACCTTC
CASSQRGQGARDGYTF
>TRBJ1-1|NA|TRBV6-5|NA
TGTGCCAGCAGTTACGGTAGCTCGAACACTGAAGCTTTCTTT
CASSYGSSNTEAFF
>TRBJ2-2|NA|TRBV2|NA
TGTGCCAGCAGTAGTCCCCCGGGGACCGGGGAGCTGTTTTTT
CASSSPPGTGELFF
>TRBJ2-1|TRBD2|TRBV4-1|NA
TGCGCCAGCAGACCAACTAGCGGGATGGGAATTGAGCAGTTCTTC
CASRPTSGMGIEQFF